This T cell receptor (beta chain) was sequenced during a study of T cell responses to AZD1222 COVID-19 vaccine. V was clipped by 1 base and J by 1 base; unmatched bases: 6. The CDR3 consists of 16 residues. Germline lookup yields CDR1 LNHNV and CDR2 YYDKDF (reference sequence). General study results and limits: Unmutated regions of variants are reportedly targeted by nearly half of spike-specific TCRs. Most donors were white British, females outnumbered males, and clonal diversity was possibly underestimated. The study found Spike-specific TCR breadth and depth rose after two AZD1222 doses.

The repertoire was sequenced with immunoSEQ multiplex PCR; TCRdb's copy has only in-frame clones and lacks some. Of about 130,000 clones listed, less than 95% are singletons. With respect to this clone: Its antigen is not known.

This TCR came from an adult in good health. This specimen was peripheral blood, taken on day 0 of MenACWY control vaccination. The V and J genes are TRBV15 and TRBJ2-5; 7 bases are shared with TRBD1. The CDR3 coding sequence is TGTGCCACCAGCAGAGGGGACAGCACCCGCCAAGAGACCCAGTACTTC. As protein: CATSRGDSTRQETQYF. The whole variable domain, remainder taken from reference TRBV15 and TRBJ2-5, is DAMVIQNPRYQVTQFGKPVTLSCSQTLNHNVMYWYQQKSSQAPKLLFHYYDKDFNNEADTPDNFQSRRPNTSFCFLDIRSPGLGDTAMYLCATSRGDSTRQETQYFGPGTRLLVL.